The sequence of this TCR beta chain was determined in a study of T cell responses to AZD1222 COVID-19 vaccine. Study observations and caveats: Spike-spanning, vaccine-associated CD4 TCRs were dominant at 160-218 and 743-854.

About this clone itself: Its antigen remains unknown.

TCRdb's copy holds only in-frame clones and misses some; the assay was immunoSEQ multiplex PCR. The table includes 200,000 or so clones, about 93% detected once. Unmatched junction bases numbered 6, after V lost 3 bases and J lost 5 bases. Germline loops: CDR1 MDHEN, CDR2 SYDVKM. This CDR3 comprises 15 residues. The source is an adult who received the AZD1222 COVID-19 vaccine. This chain connects TRBV28 to TRBJ2-2; 7 nucleotides agree with TRBD2. The sequenced sample was peripheral blood, obtained 28 days after the second AZD1222 dose. CDR3 region: CASSLQRGWTGELFF. For the CDR3, the DNA is TGTGCCAGCAGTTTGCAGCGGGGCTGGACCGGGGAGCTGTTTTTT.